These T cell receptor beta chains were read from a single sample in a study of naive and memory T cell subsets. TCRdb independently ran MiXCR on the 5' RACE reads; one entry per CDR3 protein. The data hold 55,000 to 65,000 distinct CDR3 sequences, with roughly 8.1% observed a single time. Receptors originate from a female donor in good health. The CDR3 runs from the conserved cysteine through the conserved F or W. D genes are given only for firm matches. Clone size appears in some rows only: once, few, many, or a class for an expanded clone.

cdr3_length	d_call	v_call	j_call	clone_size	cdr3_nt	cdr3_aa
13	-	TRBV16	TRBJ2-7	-	TGTGCCAGCAGCCAAGGTAACGTTGGCGAGCAGTACTTC	CASSQGNVGEQYF
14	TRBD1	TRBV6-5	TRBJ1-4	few	TGTGCCAGCAGGCCGACAGGGGTTAGTGAAAAACTGTTTTTT	CASRPTGVSEKLFF
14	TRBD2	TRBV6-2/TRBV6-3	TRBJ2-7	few	TGTGCCAGCAGTTCCGAGCGGGAGATTCGGGAGCAGTACTTC	CASSSEREIREQYF
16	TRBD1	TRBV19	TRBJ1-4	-	TGTGCCAGTAGACGAAAGAAAGGACAGGGCGGCGAAAAACTGTTTTTT	CASRRKKGQGGEKLFF
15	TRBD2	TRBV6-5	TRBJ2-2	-	TGTGCCAGCAGTTATCGGGGGGTTCCCACCGGGGAGCTGTTTTTT	CASSYRGVPTGELFF
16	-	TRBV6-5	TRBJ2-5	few	TGTGCCAGCAGTTACTCGGGAACTGGTCGACAAGAGACCCAGTACTTC	CASSYSGTGRQETQYF
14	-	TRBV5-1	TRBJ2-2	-	TGCGCCAGCAGCTGGGGGCCGGTGACCGGGGAGCTGTTTTTT	CASSWGPVTGELFF
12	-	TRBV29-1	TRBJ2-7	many	TGCAGCGTTTGTTTGGGGTCCTACGAGCAGTACTTC	CSVCLGSYEQYF
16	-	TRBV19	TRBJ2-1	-	TGTGCCAGTAGTATGCAGGGTTCCAGCTCCTACAATGAGCAGTTCTTC	CASSMQGSSSYNEQFF
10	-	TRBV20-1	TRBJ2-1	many	TGCAGTGCTCCCGCCAATGAGCAGTTCTTC	CSAPANEQFF
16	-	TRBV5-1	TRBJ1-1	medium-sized	TGCGCCAGCAGCCCACAACCGGGACAACCGAACACTGAAGCTTTCTTT	CASSPQPGQPNTEAFF
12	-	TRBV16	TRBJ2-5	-	TGTGCCAGCAAGTTGGCGGAAGAGACCCAGTACTTC	CASKLAEETQYF
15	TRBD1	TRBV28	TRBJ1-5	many	TGTGCCAGCAGTCCTTTCGGACAGGGCAATCAGCCCCAGCATTTT	CASSPFGQGNQPQHF
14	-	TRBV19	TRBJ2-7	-	TGTGCCAGTAGTATGGTCGGACCGCGCTACGAGCAGTACTTC	CASSMVGPRYEQYF
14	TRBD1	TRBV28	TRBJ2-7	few	TGTGCCAGCAGTCGGACAGGGACCGGAGGCGAGCAGTACTTC	CASSRTGTGGEQYF
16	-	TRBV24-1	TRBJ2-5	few	TGTGCCACCAGTGCCCCCGGAGGATCGAAGGGAGAGACCCAGTACTTC	CATSAPGGSKGETQYF
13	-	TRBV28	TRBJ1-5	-	TGTGCCAGCAGTTCAGGGGCCTATCAGCCCCAGCATTTT	CASSSGAYQPQHF
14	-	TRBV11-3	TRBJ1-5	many	TGTGCCAGCAGCTTAGGACTCATCCCCGCCGAACGGCATTTT	CASSLGLIPAERHF
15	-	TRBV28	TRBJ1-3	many	TGTGCCAGCAGTTTATATTCAGGGCCTGGAAACACCATATATTTT	CASSLYSGPGNTIYF
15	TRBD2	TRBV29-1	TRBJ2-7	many	TGCAGCGTTGACGGACTAGCGGGGGGGTCCTACGAGCAGTACTTC	CSVDGLAGGSYEQYF
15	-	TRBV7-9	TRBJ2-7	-	TGTGCCAGCAGCTTAGCCCAGGGCTCCTTTTACGAGCAGTACTTC	CASSLAQGSFYEQYF
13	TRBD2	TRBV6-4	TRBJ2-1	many	TGTGCCAGCAGTGAATCTGTTACTAGCGGTCAGTTCTTC	CASSESVTSGQFF
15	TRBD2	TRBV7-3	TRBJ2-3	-	TGTGCCAGCAGCCCCTTCGGGGGGGGAGAAGATACGCAGTATTTT	CASSPFGGGEDTQYF
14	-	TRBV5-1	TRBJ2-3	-	TGCGCCAGCACCATCTCCCAAGGCACAGATACGCAGTATTTT	CASTISQGTDTQYF
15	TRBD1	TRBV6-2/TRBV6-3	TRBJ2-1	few	TGTGCCAGCAGGGGGGGACAGGAGGGTCTGAATGAGCAGTTCTTC	CASRGGQEGLNEQFF
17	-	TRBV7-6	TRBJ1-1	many	TGTGCCAGCAGCTTAAGCGGGGGCCGGTTGTTTGACACTGAAGCTTTCTTT	CASSLSGGRLFDTEAFF
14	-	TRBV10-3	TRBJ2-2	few	TGTGCCATCAGTGATGGGACGGTCACCGGGGAGCTGTTTTTT	CAISDGTVTGELFF
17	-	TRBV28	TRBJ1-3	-	TGTGCCAGCAGCCCCAACGGTAGCCCGATCTCTGGAAACACCATATATTTT	CASSPNGSPISGNTIYF
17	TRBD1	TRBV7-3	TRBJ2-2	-	TGTGCCAGCAGCCCTCCGGGACAGGGGGCGCAAGCCGGGGAGCTGTTTTTT	CASSPPGQGAQAGELFF
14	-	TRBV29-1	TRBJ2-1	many	TGCAGCGTTGAGGGGCTGACGGACTACAATGAGCAGTTCTTC	CSVEGLTDYNEQFF
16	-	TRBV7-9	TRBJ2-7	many	TGTGCCAGCAGCCATGTGAGGGGTTCGGCGCCCTACGAGCAGTACTTC	CASSHVRGSAPYEQYF
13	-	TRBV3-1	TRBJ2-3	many	TGTGCCAGCAGCCAAGAATGGACAGATACGCAGTATTTT	CASSQEWTDTQYF
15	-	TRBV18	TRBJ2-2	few	TGTGCCAGCTCACCGCTACCCCAGAGCACCGGGGAGCTGTTTTTT	CASSPLPQSTGELFF
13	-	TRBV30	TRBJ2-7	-	TGTGCCTGGACAGAGCGGTCCGCCTACGAGCAGTACTTC	CAWTERSAYEQYF
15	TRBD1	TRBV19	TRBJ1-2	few	TGTGCCAGTAGTATGAACAGGGGATCCAACTATGGCTACACCTTC	CASSMNRGSNYGYTF
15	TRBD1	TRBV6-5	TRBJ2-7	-	TGTGCCAGCAGCTATGAACAGGGGGCTATCAACGAGCAGTACTTC	CASSYEQGAINEQYF
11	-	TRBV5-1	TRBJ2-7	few	TGCGCCAGCAGCTTGGGCGCCGAGCAGTACTTC	CASSLGAEQYF
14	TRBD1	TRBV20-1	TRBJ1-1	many	TGCAGTGCCTACGACAGGGGGAAGAACACTGAAGCTTTCTTT	CSAYDRGKNTEAFF
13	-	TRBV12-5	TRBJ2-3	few	TGTGCTAGTGGTTTGGTATACACAGATACGCAGTATTTT	CASGLVYTDTQYF
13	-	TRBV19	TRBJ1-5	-	TGTGCCAGTAGCCAGGCAAGCAATCAGCCCCAGCATTTT	CASSQASNQPQHF
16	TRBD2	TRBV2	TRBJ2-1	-	TGTGCCAGCAGTAAGACCGGGGGGGAGTCCTACAATGAGCAGTTCTTC	CASSKTGGESYNEQFF
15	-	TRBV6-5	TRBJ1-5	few	TGTGCCAGCAGCGCAAGGGGTATCCAGGGTCAGCCCCAGCATTTT	CASSARGIQGQPQHF
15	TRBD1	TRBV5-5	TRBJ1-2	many	TGTGCCAGCAGCGCGGTTGGACAGGCGGCCTATGGCTACACCTTC	CASSAVGQAAYGYTF
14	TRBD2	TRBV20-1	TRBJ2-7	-	TGCAGTGCTGAGGTAGCGGGAGGATCCTACGAGCAGTACTTC	CSAEVAGGSYEQYF
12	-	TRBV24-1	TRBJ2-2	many	TGTGCCACCAGTCTAAACACCGGGGAGCTGTTTTTT	CATSLNTGELFF
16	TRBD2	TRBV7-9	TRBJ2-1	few	TGTGCCAGCAGCTTAGCGCGGGGGGCGATCTACAATGAGCAGTTCTTC	CASSLARGAIYNEQFF
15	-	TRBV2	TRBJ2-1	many	TGTGCCAACCGACAGACTAGGGCCCTAGGGTATGAGCAGTTCTTC	CANRQTRALGYEQFF